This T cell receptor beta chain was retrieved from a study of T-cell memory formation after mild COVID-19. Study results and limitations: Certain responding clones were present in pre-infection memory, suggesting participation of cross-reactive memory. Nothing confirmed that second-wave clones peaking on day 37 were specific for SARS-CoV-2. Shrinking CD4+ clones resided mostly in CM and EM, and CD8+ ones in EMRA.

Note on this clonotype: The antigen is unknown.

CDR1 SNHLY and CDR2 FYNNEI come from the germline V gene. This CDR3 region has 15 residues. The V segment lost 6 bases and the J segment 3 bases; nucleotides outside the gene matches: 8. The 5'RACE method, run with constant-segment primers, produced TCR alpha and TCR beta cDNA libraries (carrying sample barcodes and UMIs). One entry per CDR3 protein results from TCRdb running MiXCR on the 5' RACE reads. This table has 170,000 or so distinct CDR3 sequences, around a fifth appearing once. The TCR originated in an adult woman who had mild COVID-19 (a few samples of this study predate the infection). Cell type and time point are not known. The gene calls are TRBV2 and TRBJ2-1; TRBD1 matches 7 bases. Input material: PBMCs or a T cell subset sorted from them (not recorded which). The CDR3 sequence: CASRDFGQVYNEQFF. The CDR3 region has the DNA TGTGCCAGCAGGGACTTTGGACAGGTCTACAATGAGCAGTTCTTC.